A single sample is the source of the 17 T cell receptor beta chains below, sequenced in a study of cytomegalovirus exposure and HLA in healthy donors. The repertoire was sequenced with immunoSEQ multiplex PCR; TCRdb's copy has only in-frame clones and lacks some. The table lists 60,000 or so clones, about 91% of them singletons. Sequencing input: PBMCs. The receptors derive from a woman aged 18-30 years in good health and CMV-seronegative.

The V and J genes are TRBV7-9 and TRBJ2-1; TRBD2 is a possible D gene (6 bases). The CDR3 covers 16 residues. V lost 5 bases and J lost 2, with 16 bases in between. CDR1 is SEHNR and CDR2 is FQNEAQ in the germline V gene (reference sequence). The CDR3 DNA follows: TGTGCCAGCAGCCCCCCCCAGGCGGGAACCTACAATGAGCAGTTCTTC. Its translation is CASSPPQAGTYNEQFF.

The J gene is TRBJ2-3, the V gene TRBV10-3, with 12 bases identical to TRBD1. Trimming cost V 2 bases and J 2 bases; bases outside gene matches: 5. Germline CDR1 is ENHRY and CDR2 is SYGVKD. CDR3 length: 17 residues. The CDR3, as DNA: TGTGCCATCAGTGAGGGGACAGGGGGCCTCATCACAGATACGCAGTATTTT. Amino acids: CAISEGTGGLITDTQYF.

This chain uses TRBV4-3 with TRBJ2-3, with 8 bases fitting TRBD2. Per the germline V gene, CDR1 is LGHNA and CDR2 is YSLEER. Trimming at V came to 8 bases and at J to 2 bases, leaving 9 bases not matched to a gene. The CDR3 extends over 15 amino acids. The CDR3 DNA sequence: TGCGCCAGCGGAGCGGGAGATGCTTTCACAGATACGCAGTATTTT. This gives the protein CASGAGDAFTDTQYF.

V and J are TRBV18 and TRBJ1-2; 8 bases match TRBD1. The V gene end was trimmed by 6 bases and the J gene end by 3 bases; junction bases not matched to a gene: 9. The CDR3 length is 15 residues. Germline V gene data show CDR1 as KGHSH and CDR2 as LQKENI. The CDR3 is CASSPFSGGDYGYTF. The CDR3 coding sequence is TGTGCCAGCTCCCCTTTTTCAGGGGGCGACTATGGCTACACCTTC. Full variable domain (remainder filled in from reference TRBV18 and TRBJ1-2): NAGVMQNPRHLVRRRGQEARLRCSPMKGHSHVYWYRQLPEEGLKFMVYLQKENIIDESGMPKERFSAEFPKEGPSILRIQQVVRGDSAAYFCASSPFSGGDYGYTFGSGTRLTVV.

The chain couples TRBV5-6 to TRBJ2-3; the match to TRBD2 covers 10 bases. V lost 4 bases and J lost 4; bases outside the gene matches: 6. Germline CDR1 reads SGHDT; CDR2 reads YYEEEE. The CDR3 is made up of 15 amino acids. As DNA, the CDR3 is TGTGCCAGCAGCCTAGCGGGAGTAGGAGCAGATACGCAGTATTTT. It encodes CASSLAGVGADTQYF.

V usage is TRBV5-5 and J usage is TRBJ2-7; 7 bases agree with TRBD1. The germline CDR1 and CDR2 sequences are SGHKS and YYEKEE (reference sequence). The junction had 6 bases not matched to a gene; V was cut back by 3 bases and J by 12 bases. CDR3 length: 11 residues. The CDR3: CASSSRTGLYF. In DNA form, the CDR3 reads TGTGCCAGCAGCTCCCGGACAGGACTGTACTTC.

This clone was seen a single time. The chain couples TRBV30 to TRBJ2-7; TRBD2 is a possible D gene (6 bases). The CDR3 runs 15 residues. Germline CDR1 and CDR2: GTSNPN and SVGIG (reference sequence). The ends were cut back, 0 bases at V and 2 bases at J, with 14 bases in the middle. In DNA, the CDR3 is TGTGCCTGGAGTGTAGGATGGGGGGTACCCTACGAGCAGTACTTC. Translated, it gives CAWSVGWGVPYEQYF.

This clone appeared once. The chain employs TRBV7-8 and TRBJ1-4; tentatively, D is TRBD1 (5 bases). The CDR3 contains 15 residues. Trimming stripped 5 bases from V and 1 base from J, with 11 bases between. Germline lookup yields CDR1 SGHVS and CDR2 FQNEAQ. The CDR3 sequence: CASSPTVITNEKLFF. DNA for the CDR3: TGTGCCAGCAGCCCGACAGTTATAACTAATGAAAAACTGTTTTTT.

The chain recombines TRBV7-9 with TRBJ2-1; D call uncertain. Germline assignment: CDR1 SEHNR and CDR2 FQNEAQ (reference sequence). The CDR3 extends over 15 amino acids. Trimming cost V 3 bases and J 0 bases, with 9 bases left between them. The CDR3 DNA is TGTGCCAGCAGCTTCAGCGCGAGCTCCTACAATGAGCAGTTCTTC. Translated: CASSFSASSYNEQFF.

The CDR3 spells CASSSRRLYEQYF. The CDR3 coding sequence is TGTGCCAGCAGCTCCCGCAGGCTCTACGAGCAGTACTTC. The chain is built from TRBV7-2 and TRBJ2-7; D remains unclear. CDR1 and CDR2 from the germline V gene are SGHTA and FQGNSA. The length of the CDR3 is 13 residues. The V and J ends lost 4 bases and 3 bases respectively, with 10 bases between them.

The chain employs TRBV7-2 and TRBJ2-2; 15 nucleotides agree with TRBD2. CDR3 length equals 18 residues. The junction had 8 bases not matched to a gene; V was cut back by 5 bases and J by 4 bases. Germline V CDR1 and CDR2: SGHTA, FQGNSA. The CDR3 DNA reads TGTGCCAGCAGCCTAACGGGACTAGCGGGAGGCAGCACCGGGGAGCTGTTTTTT. Translation: CASSLTGLAGGSTGELFF.

The gene calls are TRBV6-6 and TRBJ1-1; the match to TRBD1 covers 10 bases. Germline assignment: CDR1 MNHNY and CDR2 SVGAGI (reference sequence). Unmatched junction bases numbered 10, after V lost 7 bases and J lost 8 bases. CDR3 length: 14 amino acids. CDR3 coding DNA: TGTGCCAGCACCCCGAGGACAGGGGGTGGAGAAGCTTTCTTT. This codes for CASTPRTGGGEAFF.

This chain links TRBV6-5 with TRBJ1-1, with D maybe TRBD1 (5 bases). The CDR3 length is 14 residues. Looked up from germline, CDR1 is MNHEY and CDR2 is SVGAGI. V dropped 8 bases and J dropped 2 bases, with 15 bases sitting between them. This CDR3 is CASSSGSPNTEAFF. Here the CDR3 DNA reads TGTGCCAGCTCCTCAGGGTCTCCTAACACTGAAGCTTTCTTT.

The rearrangement joins TRBV10-3 to TRBJ1-3; D possibly corresponds to TRBD1 (5 bases). CDR1 is ENHRY, CDR2 SYGVKD, per germline. This CDR3 is built from 16 residues. The ends were cut back, 6 bases at V and 7 bases at J, with 22 bases in the middle. CDR3 loop: CAIRDPGAHRGNTIYF. The CDR3 coding sequence is TGTGCCATCAGGGACCCCGGGGCTCACCGGGGGAACACCATATATTTT.

The V gene is TRBV23-1, the J gene TRBJ1-1; 9 nucleotides line up with TRBD1. TRBV23-1 is labeled an ORF, and its function is uncertain. This CDR3 is 16 amino acids long. The junction had 6 bases not matched to a gene; V was cut back by 0 bases and J by 4 bases. CDR3: CASSQSAGQGVTEAFF. The DNA of the CDR3 is TGCGCCAGCAGTCAATCAGCGGGACAGGGCGTCACTGAAGCTTTCTTT.

Only one count was recorded for this clone. This sequence joins TRBV28 and TRBJ1-1; D uncertain. Deletions cut 1 base from V and 3 bases from J, with 6 bases between. This CDR3 has 13 residues. The germline V gene encodes CDR1 MDHEN and CDR2 SYDVKM. The CDR3 DNA sequence: TGTGCCAGCAGTTTATATCAGGACACTGAAGCTTTCTTT. It is translated as CASSLYQDTEAFF.

The chain has TRBV28 and TRBJ2-2, with a tentative D call TRBD1 (5 bases). CDR3 size: 12 residues. The germline gives CDR1 MDHEN, CDR2 SYDVKM. V lost 6 bases and J lost 9, with 11 bases in between. The CDR3 DNA sequence: TGTGCCAGCAGCTCACCAGGGAGGGAGCTGTTTTTT. Encoded protein: CASSSPGRELFF. The full variable domain, its missing parts supplied by reference TRBV28 and TRBJ2-2, is DVKVTQSSRYLVKRTGEKVFLECVQDMDHENMFWYRQDPGLGLRLIYFSYDVKMKEKGDIPEGYSVSREKKERFSLILESASTNQTSMYLCASSSPGRELFFGEGSRLTVL.